This T cell receptor beta chain is from a study of T cell responses to AZD1222 COVID-19 vaccine. On this clone itself: The antigen is undetermined.

Germline values: CDR1 SQVTM, CDR2 ANQGSEA. Trimming stripped 4 bases from V and 4 bases from J, with 8 bases between. The CDR3 length is 12 residues. Measured with immunoSEQ multiplex PCR; TCRdb has only the in-frame clones, and not every one. The sample has under 60,000 clones, around four fifths seen once. Broader study findings: White British donors predominated, females outnumbered males, and clonal diversity was possibly underestimated. The repertoires were collected only after the peak T cell response. Only a handful of AZD1222 recipients were seropositive at baseline.

The sequence was obtained from an adult in good health. The chain has TRBV29-1 and TRBJ2-1; D remains unclear. Source: peripheral blood, taken on day 0 of AZD1222 vaccination. CDR3 sequence reads: CSVARNYNEQFF. The CDR3 bases are TGCAGCGTTGCCAGGAATTACAATGAGCAGTTCTTC.